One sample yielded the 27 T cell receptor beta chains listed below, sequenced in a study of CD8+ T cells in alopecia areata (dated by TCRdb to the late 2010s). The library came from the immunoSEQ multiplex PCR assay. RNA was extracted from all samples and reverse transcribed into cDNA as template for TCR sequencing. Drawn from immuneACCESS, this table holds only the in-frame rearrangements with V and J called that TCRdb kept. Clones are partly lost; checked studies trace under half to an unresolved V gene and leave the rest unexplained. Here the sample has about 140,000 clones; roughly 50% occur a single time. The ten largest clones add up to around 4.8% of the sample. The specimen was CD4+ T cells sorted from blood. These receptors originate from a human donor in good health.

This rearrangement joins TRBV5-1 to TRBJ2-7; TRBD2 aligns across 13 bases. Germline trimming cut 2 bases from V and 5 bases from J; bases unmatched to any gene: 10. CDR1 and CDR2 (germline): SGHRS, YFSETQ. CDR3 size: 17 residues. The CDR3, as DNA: TGCGCCAGCAGCTTTATGAAGTCTGGACTAGCGGGAGACGAGCAGTACTTC. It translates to CASSFMKSGLAGDEQYF.

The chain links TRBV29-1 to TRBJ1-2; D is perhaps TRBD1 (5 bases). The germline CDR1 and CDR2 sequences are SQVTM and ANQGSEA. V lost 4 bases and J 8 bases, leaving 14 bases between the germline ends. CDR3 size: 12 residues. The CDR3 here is CSVAGGLGGYTF. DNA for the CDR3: TGCAGCGTTGCTGGGGGGTTGGGGGGCTACACCTTC.

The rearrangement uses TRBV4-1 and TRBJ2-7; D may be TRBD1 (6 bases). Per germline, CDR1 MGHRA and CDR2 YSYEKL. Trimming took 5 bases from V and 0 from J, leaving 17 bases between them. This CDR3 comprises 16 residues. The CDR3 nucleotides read TGCGCCAGCAGCACGCCGACAGGCCCCCGCTCCTACGAGCAGTACTTC. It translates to CASSTPTGPRSYEQYF.

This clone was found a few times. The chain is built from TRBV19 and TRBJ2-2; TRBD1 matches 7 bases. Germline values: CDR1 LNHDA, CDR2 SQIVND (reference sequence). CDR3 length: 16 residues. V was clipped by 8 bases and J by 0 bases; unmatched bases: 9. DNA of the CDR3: TGTGCCAGTGCCGGGACAGCGATCGCGAACACCGGGGAGCTGTTTTTT. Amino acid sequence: CASAGTAIANTGELFF. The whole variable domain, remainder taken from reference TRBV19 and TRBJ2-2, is DGGITQSPKYLFRKEGQNVTLSCEQNLNHDAMYWYRQDPGQGLRLIYYSQIVNDFQKGDIAEGYSVSREKKESFPLTVTSAQKNPTAFYLCASAGTAIANTGELFFGEGSRLTVL.

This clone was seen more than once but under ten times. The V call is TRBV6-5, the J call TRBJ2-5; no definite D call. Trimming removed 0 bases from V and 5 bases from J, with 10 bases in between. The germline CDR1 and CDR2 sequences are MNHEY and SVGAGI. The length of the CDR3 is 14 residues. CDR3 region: CASSYSRTGETQYF. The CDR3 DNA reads TGTGCCAGCAGTTACTCGAGGACGGGCGAGACCCAGTACTTC.

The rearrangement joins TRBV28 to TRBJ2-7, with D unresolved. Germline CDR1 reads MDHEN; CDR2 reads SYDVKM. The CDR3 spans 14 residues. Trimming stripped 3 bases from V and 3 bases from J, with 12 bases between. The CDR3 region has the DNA TGTGCCAGCAGTTTTGGTCTCAGACTCTACGAGCAGTACTTC. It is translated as CASSFGLRLYEQYF.

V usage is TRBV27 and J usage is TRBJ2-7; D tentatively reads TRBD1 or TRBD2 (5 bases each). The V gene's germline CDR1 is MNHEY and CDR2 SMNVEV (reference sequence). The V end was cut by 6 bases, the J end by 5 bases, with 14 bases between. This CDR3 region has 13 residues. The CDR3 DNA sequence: TGTGCCAGCAGCGGGACGGCCCTCAACGAGCAGTACTTC. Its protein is CASSGTALNEQYF.

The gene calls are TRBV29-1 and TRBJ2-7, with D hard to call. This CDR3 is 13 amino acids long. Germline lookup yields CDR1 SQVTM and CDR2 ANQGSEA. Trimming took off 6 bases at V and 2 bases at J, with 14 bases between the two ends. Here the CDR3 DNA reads TGCAGCGTCAAAGGAAGCACGACCTACGAGCAGTACTTC. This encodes CSVKGSTTYEQYF.

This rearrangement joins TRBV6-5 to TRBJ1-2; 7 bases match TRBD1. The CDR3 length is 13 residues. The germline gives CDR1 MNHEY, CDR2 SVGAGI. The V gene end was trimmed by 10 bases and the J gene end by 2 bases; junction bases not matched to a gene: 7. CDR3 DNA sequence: TGTGCCACCTCGGACAGGAGGAACTATGGCTACACCTTC. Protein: CATSDRRNYGYTF.

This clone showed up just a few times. CDR3 amino acids: CASSRQGTEQFF. Written as DNA, the CDR3 is TGTGCCAGTAGTCGACAGGGGACAGAGCAGTTCTTC. The chain links TRBV19 to TRBJ2-1, with 8 bases that match TRBD1. V gave up 5 bases and J gave up 10 bases; unmatched junction bases: 4. The CDR3 spans 12 residues. Germline assignment: CDR1 LNHDA and CDR2 SQIVND (reference sequence).

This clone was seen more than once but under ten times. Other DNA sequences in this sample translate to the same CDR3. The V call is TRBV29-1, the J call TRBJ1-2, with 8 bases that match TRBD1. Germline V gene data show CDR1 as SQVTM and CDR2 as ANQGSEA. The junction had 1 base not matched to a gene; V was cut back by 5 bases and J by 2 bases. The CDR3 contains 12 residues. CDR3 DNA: TGCAGCGTTAGGACAGGGAACTATGGCTACACCTTC. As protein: CSVRTGNYGYTF.

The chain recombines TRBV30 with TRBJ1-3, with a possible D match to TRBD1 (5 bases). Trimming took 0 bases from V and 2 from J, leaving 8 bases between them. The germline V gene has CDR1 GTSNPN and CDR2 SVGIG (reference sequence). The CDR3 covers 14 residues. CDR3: CAWSVGGTGNTIYF. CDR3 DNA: TGTGCCTGGAGTGTCGGGGGAACTGGAAACACCATATATTTT. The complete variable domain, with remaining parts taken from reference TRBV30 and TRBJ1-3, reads SQTIHQWPATLVQPVGSPLSLECTVEGTSNPNLYWYRQAAGRGLQLLFYSVGIGQISSEVPQNLSASRPQDRQFILSSKKLLLSDSGFYLCAWSVGGTGNTIYFGEGSWLTVV.

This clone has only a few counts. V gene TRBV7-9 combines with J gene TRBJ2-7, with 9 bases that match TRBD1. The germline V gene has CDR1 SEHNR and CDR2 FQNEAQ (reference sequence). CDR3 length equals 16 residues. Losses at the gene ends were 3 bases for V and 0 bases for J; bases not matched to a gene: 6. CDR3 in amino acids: CASSLVGTGSSYEQYF. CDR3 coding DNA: TGTGCCAGCAGCTTGGTCGGGACAGGGAGCTCCTACGAGCAGTACTTC.

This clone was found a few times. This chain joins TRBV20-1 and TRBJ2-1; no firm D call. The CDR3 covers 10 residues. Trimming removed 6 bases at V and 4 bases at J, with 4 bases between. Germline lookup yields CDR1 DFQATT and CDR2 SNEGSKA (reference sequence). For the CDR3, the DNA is TGCAGTGCCACATACAATGAGCAGTTCTTC. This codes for CSATYNEQFF.

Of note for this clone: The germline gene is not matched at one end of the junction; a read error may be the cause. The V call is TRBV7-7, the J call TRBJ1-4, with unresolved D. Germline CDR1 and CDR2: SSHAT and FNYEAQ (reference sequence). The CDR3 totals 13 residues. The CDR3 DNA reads TGTGCTAGCAGCTTGTCTCAAAATGAAAAACTGTTTTTT. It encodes CASSLSQNEKLFF.

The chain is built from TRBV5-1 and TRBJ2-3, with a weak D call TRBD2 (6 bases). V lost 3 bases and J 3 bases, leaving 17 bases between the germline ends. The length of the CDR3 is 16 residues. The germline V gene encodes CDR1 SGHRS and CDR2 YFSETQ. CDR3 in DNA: TGCGCCAGCAGCTCGGGCGGGACGGGAGTGACAGATACGCAGTATTTT. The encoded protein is CASSSGGTGVTDTQYF.

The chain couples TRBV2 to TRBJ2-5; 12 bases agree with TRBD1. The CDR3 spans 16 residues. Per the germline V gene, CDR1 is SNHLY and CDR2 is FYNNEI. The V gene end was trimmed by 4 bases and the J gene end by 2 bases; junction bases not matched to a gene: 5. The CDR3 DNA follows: TGTGCCAGCAGTGGGGGACAGGGGGCCTTACAAGAGACCCAGTACTTC. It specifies CASSGGQGALQETQYF.

The CDR3 bases are TGTGCCAGCAACTACAGGGGCGCGTCCTACGAGCAGTACTTC. This encodes CASNYRGASYEQYF. V is TRBV6-6 and J is TRBJ2-7, with 7 positions matching TRBD1. The CDR3 totals 14 residues. V lost 7 bases to trimming and J lost 1 base; unmatched junction nucleotides: 7. Germline lookup yields CDR1 MNHNY and CDR2 SVGAGI (reference sequence).

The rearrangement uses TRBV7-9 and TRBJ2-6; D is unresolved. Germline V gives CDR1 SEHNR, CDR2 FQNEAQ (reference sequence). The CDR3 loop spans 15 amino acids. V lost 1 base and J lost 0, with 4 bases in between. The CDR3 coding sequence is TGTGCCAGCAGCTTAGTGGGCTCTGGGGCCAACGTCCTGACTTTC. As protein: CASSLVGSGANVLTF.

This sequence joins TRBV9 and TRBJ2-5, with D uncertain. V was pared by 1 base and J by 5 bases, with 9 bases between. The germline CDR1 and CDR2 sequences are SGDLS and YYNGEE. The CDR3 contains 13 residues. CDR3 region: CASSVRGIETQYF. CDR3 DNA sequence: TGTGCCAGCAGCGTACGAGGAATTGAGACCCAGTACTTC.

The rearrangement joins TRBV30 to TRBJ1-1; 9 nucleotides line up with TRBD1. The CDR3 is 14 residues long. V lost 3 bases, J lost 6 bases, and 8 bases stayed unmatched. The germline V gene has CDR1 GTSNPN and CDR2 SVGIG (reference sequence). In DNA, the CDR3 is TGTGCCTGGAGCGGTGACAGGGGGGAATCTGAAGCTTTCTTT. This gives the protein CAWSGDRGESEAFF. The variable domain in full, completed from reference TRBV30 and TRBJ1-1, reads SQTIHQWPATLVQPVGSPLSLECTVEGTSNPNLYWYRQAAGRGLQLLFYSVGIGQISSEVPQNLSASRPQDRQFILSSKKLLLSDSGFYLCAWSGDRGESEAFFGQGTRLTVV.

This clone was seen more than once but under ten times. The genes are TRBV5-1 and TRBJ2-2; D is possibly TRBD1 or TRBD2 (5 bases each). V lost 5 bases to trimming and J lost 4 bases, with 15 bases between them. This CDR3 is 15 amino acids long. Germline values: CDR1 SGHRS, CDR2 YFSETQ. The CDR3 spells CASRMPGPATGELFF. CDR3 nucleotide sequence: TGCGCCAGCAGGATGCCGGGACCGGCCACCGGGGAGCTGTTTTTT.

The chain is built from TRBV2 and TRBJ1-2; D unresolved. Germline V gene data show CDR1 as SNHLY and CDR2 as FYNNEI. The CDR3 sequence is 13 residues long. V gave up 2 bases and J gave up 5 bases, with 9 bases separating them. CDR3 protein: CASSEFPLYGYTF. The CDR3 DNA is TGTGCCAGCAGTGAATTTCCCCTATATGGCTACACCTTC.

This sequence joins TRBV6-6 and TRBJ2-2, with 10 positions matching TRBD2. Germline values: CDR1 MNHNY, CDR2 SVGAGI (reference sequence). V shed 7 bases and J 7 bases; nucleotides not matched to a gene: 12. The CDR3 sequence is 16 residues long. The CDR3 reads CASIRAGGPSVGELFF. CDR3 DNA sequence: TGTGCCAGCATACGAGCGGGAGGGCCCTCAGTCGGGGAGCTGTTTTTT.

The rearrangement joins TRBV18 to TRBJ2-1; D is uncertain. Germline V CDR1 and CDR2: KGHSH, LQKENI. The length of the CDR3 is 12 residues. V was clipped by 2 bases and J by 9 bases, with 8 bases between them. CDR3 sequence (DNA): TGTGCCAGCTCACCATTGGGAAGTGAGCAGTTCTTC. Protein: CASSPLGSEQFF.

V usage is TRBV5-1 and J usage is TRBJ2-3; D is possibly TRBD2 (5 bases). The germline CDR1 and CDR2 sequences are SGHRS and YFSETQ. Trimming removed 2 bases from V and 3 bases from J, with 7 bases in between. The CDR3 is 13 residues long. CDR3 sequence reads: CASSFPGTDTQYF. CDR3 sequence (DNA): TGCGCCAGCAGCTTTCCGGGAACAGATACGCAGTATTTT.

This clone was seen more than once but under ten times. The CDR3 loop reads CSCERTDTQYF. The CDR3 coding sequence is TGCAGTTGTGAACGCACAGATACGCAGTATTTT. V usage is TRBV29-1 and J usage is TRBJ2-3; no reliable D call. Germline assignment: CDR1 SQVTM and CDR2 ANQGSEA. The CDR3 length is 11 residues.